A selection of T cell receptor beta chains follows, all from one sample in a study of blood T cell repertoires in COVID-19. The assay was immunoSEQ multiplex PCR, and TCRdb's table has in-frame clones only and misses some. The table shows tens of thousands of clones, with around nine tenths occurring only once. Specimen: peripheral blood. The receptors were sampled from a human donor with active COVID-19. The donor label of this sample is uncertain. The CDR3 runs from the conserved cysteine through the conserved F or W. The D gene is left open where the match is weak. Clone size appears in some rows only: once, few, many, or a class for an expanded clone.

V	J	size	D	CDR3	DNA
TRBV27	TRBJ2-3	.	TRBD1	CASGTGGQDTQYF	TGTGCCAGCGGGACAGGAGGGCAAGATACGCAGTATTTT
TRBV27	TRBJ2-6	.	.	CASSLSWDIRVLTF	TGTGCCAGCAGTTTATCTTGGGACATTCGCGTCCTGACTTTC
TRBV7-7	TRBJ2-2	.	.	CASSLYPGGYTNTGELFF	TGTGCTAGCAGCTTATATCCGGGCGGGTACACGAACACCGGGGAGCTGTTTTTT
TRBV7-9	TRBJ2-5	.	.	CASSPVGPRETQYF	TGTGCCAGCAGCCCGGTCGGCCCCAGGGAGACCCAGTACTTC
TRBV7-3	TRBJ2-3	.	.	CASSQLGGDTQYF	TGTGCCAGCAGCCAACTAGGGGGAGATACGCAGTATTTT
TRBV28	TRBJ1-2	.	TRBD1	CASSRGQGIGYTF	TGTGCCAGCAGCCGGGGACAGGGGATAGGCTACACCTTC
TRBV7-9	TRBJ1-1	.	.	CASSPIEGLLNTEAFF	TGTGCCAGCAGCCCTATCGAGGGTTTACTGAACACTGAAGCTTTCTTT
TRBV19	TRBJ2-1	.	TRBD2	CASSISEGLASNEQFF	TGTGCCAGTAGTATAAGTGAAGGACTAGCCTCCAATGAGCAGTTCTTC
TRBV30	TRBJ2-2	once	TRBD2	CAWSSGRIGELFF	TGTGCCTGGTCGAGCGGGAGAATCGGGGAGCTGTTTTTT
TRBV30	TRBJ2-5	.	.	CAWSVGGEVETQYF	TGTGCCTGGAGTGTAGGCGGGGAAGTGGAGACCCAGTACTTC
TRBV19	TRBJ1-5	.	.	CASSKGSGANQPQHF	TGTGCCAGTAGTAAAGGGTCAGGGGCTAATCAGCCCCAGCATTTT
TRBV5-4	TRBJ2-3	few	.	CASRPEGAGNTQYF	TGTGCCAGCAGACCGGAGGGTGCGGGGAATACGCAGTATTTT
TRBV28	TRBJ2-3	.	.	CASTGSSDTQYF	TGTGCCAGCACAGGCAGCTCAGATACGCAGTATTTT
TRBV5-1	TRBJ1-6	.	TRBD1	CASSREGQGSNSPLYF	TGCGCCAGCAGCCGCGAGGGACAGGGCAGCAATTCACCCCTCTACTTT
TRBV5-1	TRBJ2-5	.	TRBD2	CASSARLAGGETQYF	TGCGCCAGCAGCGCCCGCCTAGCGGGAGGAGAGACCCAGTACTTC
TRBV7-9	TRBJ1-2	.	.	CASSLGTAGYGYTF	TGTGCCAGCAGCTTAGGGACAGCCGGTTATGGCTACACCTTC
TRBV27	TRBJ2-7	.	.	CASSFHGTTYEQYF	TGTGCCAGCAGTTTTCATGGGACAACCTACGAGCAGTACTTC
TRBV2	TRBJ1-2	.	.	CASSEALSLGYTF	TGTGCCAGCAGTGAAGCGCTTAGTCTTGGCTACACCTTC
TRBV10-3	TRBJ1-3	.	.	CAISVARYSGNTIYF	TGTGCCATCAGTGTGGCTCGATACTCTGGAAACACCATATATTTT
TRBV7-2	TRBJ2-7	.	TRBD2	CASSLGAGGPFPEQYF	TGTGCCAGCAGCTTAGGAGCGGGAGGGCCCTTCCCCGAGCAGTACTTC
TRBV5-8	TRBJ2-1	.	TRBD2	CASSAGTSRGDEQFF	TGTGCCAGCAGCGCCGGGACTAGCAGGGGGGATGAGCAGTTCTTC
TRBV24-1	TRBJ2-2	.	.	CATSDFSQGPGELFF	TGTGCCACCAGTGATTTCTCCCAGGGGCCCGGGGAGCTGTTTTTT
TRBV24-1	TRBJ2-1	.	TRBD2	CATSEDLAGDNEQFF	TGTGCCACCAGTGAAGATCTAGCGGGAGACAATGAGCAGTTCTTC
TRBV27	TRBJ1-2	.	.	CASSFHLAAEGYTF	TGTGCCAGCAGCTTCCATCTTGCGGCGGAGGGCTACACCTTC
TRBV19	TRBJ1-5	.	.	CASSTPEDSNQPQHF	TGTGCCAGTAGTACCCCGGAGGATAGCAATCAGCCCCAGCATTTT
TRBV4-1	TRBJ2-7	.	.	CASSQVAQSSYEQYF	TGCGCCAGCAGCCAAGTAGCGCAGAGCTCCTACGAGCAGTACTTC
TRBV28	TRBJ1-5	.	.	CASSLGQGFRQPQHF	TGTGCCAGCAGTTTAGGGCAGGGCTTTAGGCAGCCCCAGCATTTT
TRBV19	TRBJ1-1	.	.	CASSSDRNTEAFF	TGTGCCAGTAGTTCGGACAGGAACACTGAAGCTTTCTTT
TRBV11-2	TRBJ2-7	.	TRBD2	CASSLDQRGPYYEQYF	TGTGCCAGCAGCTTAGATCAGCGGGGCCCCTACTACGAGCAGTACTTC
TRBV20-1	TRBJ2-1	.	TRBD2	CSASGASTSGKRNEQFF	TGCAGTGCTAGTGGGGCTTCCACTAGCGGGAAACGTAATGAGCAGTTCTTC
TRBV5-1	TRBJ2-2	.	.	CASSLVRGETGELFF	TGCGCCAGCAGCTTGGTCAGGGGGGAAACCGGGGAGCTGTTTTTT
TRBV7-3	TRBJ2-3	.	.	CASSPSYADTQYF	TGTGCCAGCAGCCCCTCCTACGCAGATACGCAGTATTTT
TRBV18	TRBJ1-2	.	.	CASSPPGVYGYTF	TGTGCCAGCTCACCACCAGGGGTCTATGGCTACACCTTC
TRBV11-3	TRBJ2-3	.	.	CASSFGRTDTQYF	TGTGCCAGCAGTTTCGGTCGCACAGATACGCAGTATTTT
TRBV19	TRBJ2-6	.	.	CASSIKTGSSGANVLTF	TGTGCCAGTAGTATTAAGACAGGTTCCTCTGGGGCCAACGTCCTGACTTTC
TRBV28	TRBJ1-1	.	.	CASSPSANTEAFF	TGTGCCAGCAGCCCGAGCGCGAACACTGAAGCTTTCTTT
TRBV27	TRBJ1-2	few	TRBD1	CASSPRRTGYGYTF	TGTGCCAGCAGTCCGCGTAGGACAGGGTACGGCTACACCTTC
TRBV9	TRBJ2-5	.	TRBD2	CATKESTGTGSSGRAGIKETQYF	TGTGCCACTAAAGAATCCACCGGGACAGGGAGTAGCGGGAGGGCCGGGATAAAAGAGACCCAGTACTTC
TRBV21-1	TRBJ2-4	.	.	CASSPVPGQKNIQYF	TGTGCCAGCAGCCCCGTACCCGGACAGAAAAACATTCAGTACTTC
TRBV30	TRBJ2-7	.	.	CAWTSGSYEQYF	TGTGCCTGGACTTCGGGCTCCTACGAGCAGTACTTC
TRBV5-4	TRBJ2-3	once	TRBD2	CASSPRTSGRAGTDTQYF	TGTGCCAGCAGCCCTAGGACTAGCGGGAGGGCCGGCACAGATACGCAGTATTTT
TRBV2	TRBJ2-3	.	.	CASRSGYADTQYF	TGTGCCAGCAGGTCCGGTTACGCAGATACGCAGTATTTT
TRBV28	TRBJ2-4	.	TRBD1	CASRTTGAQNIQYF	TGTGCCAGCAGGACGACAGGGGCGCAAAACATTCAGTACTTC
TRBV28	TRBJ1-1	.	TRBD1	CASSLYGAGGFASEAFF	TGTGCCAGCAGTTTATACGGGGCAGGGGGTTTCGCGTCTGAAGCTTTCTTT